What follows are 15 T cell receptor beta chains derived from one specimen sequenced in a study of OX40 agonist ivuxolimab in advanced cancers. Here immunoSEQ multiplex PCR was the method, and the copy in TCRdb shows in-frame clones only, minus some. The repertoire has around 72,000 clones, about 85% of them found once; the top ten carry under 20%. This sample comprised CD4+ or CD8+ T cells sorted from blood, obtained in a trial of the OX40 agonist ivuxolimab. The receptors originated from an adult with an advanced solid tumor such as melanoma, head and neck, liver or kidney cancer.

This sequence joins TRBV7-9 and TRBJ2-1, with D perhaps matching TRBD1 (6 bases). This CDR3 has 14 amino acids. Deletions cut 2 bases from V and 1 base from J, with 6 bases between. Germline V CDR1 and CDR2: SEHNR, FQNEAQ (reference sequence). CDR3 nucleotides: TGTGCCAGCAGCTTACAGGGGTCCTACAATGAGCAGTTCTTC. Translated, it gives CASSLQGSYNEQFF.

This chain links TRBV5-3 with TRBJ2-6, with TRBD1 as a possible D gene (5 bases). TRBV5-3 is classed as an ORF, of uncertain function. V was pared by 0 bases and J by 4 bases, with 14 bases between. This CDR3 is 17 amino acids long. DNA for the CDR3: TGTGCCAGAAGCTTGGAGGGGTTCCCTCTGGGGGCCAACGTCCTGACTTTC. It yields the protein CARSLEGFPLGANVLTF.

The CDR3 here is CASSLTGFMNTEAFF. CDR3 sequence (DNA): TGTGCCAGCAGTTTAACAGGTTTCATGAACACTGAAGCTTTCTTT. V is TRBV28 and J is TRBJ1-1, with D maybe TRBD1 (5 bases). CDR3 length equals 15 residues. Trimming shortened V by 2 bases and J by 0 bases, and 10 bases separated the two germline ends. CDR1 and CDR2 from the germline V gene are MDHEN and SYDVKM. The whole variable domain, remainder taken from reference TRBV28 and TRBJ1-1, is DVKVTQSSRYLVKRTGEKVFLECVQDMDHENMFWYRQDPGLGLRLIYFSYDVKMKEKGDIPEGYSVSREKKERFSLILESASTNQTSMYLCASSLTGFMNTEAFFGQGTRLTVV.

The chain carries TRBV29-1 and TRBJ1-1, with 7 positions matching TRBD1. This CDR3 comprises 15 residues. Germline-derived CDR1 and CDR2 are SQVTM and ANQGSEA. The V and J ends lost 4 bases and 0 bases, in that order; junction bases with no gene match: 8. DNA of the CDR3: TGCAGCGTTGTTGCAGGGGGGCCCTTGAACACTGAAGCTTTCTTT. This sequence encodes CSVVAGGPLNTEAFF.

This rearrangement joins TRBV5-6 to TRBJ1-2; D may be TRBD1 (6 bases). The CDR3 sequence is 13 residues long. The V end was cut by 4 bases, the J end by 5 bases, with 12 bases between. Germline V gives CDR1 SGHDT, CDR2 YYEEEE. The DNA of the CDR3 is TGTGCCAGCAGCCCTCCCAGGGGATATGGCTACACCTTC. This translates into CASSPPRGYGYTF.

This clone turned up a few times. The chain has TRBV25-1 and TRBJ2-7; no reliable D call. The V end was cut by 6 bases, the J end by 0 bases, with 3 bases between. The CDR3 sequence is 11 residues long. Germline CDR1 is MGHDK and CDR2 is SYGVNS. The CDR3 DNA reads as TGTGCCAGCAGCCGCTCCTACGAGCAGTACTTC. Protein product: CASSRSYEQYF.

The chain couples TRBV19 to TRBJ2-7; 14 bases map to TRBD2. Germline CDR1 LNHDA, CDR2 SQIVND (reference sequence). The V segment lost 5 bases and the J segment 0 bases; nucleotides outside the gene matches: 6. This CDR3 comprises 17 residues. CDR3 protein: CASSLRTSGRSSYEQYF. In nucleotides, the CDR3 is TGTGCCAGTAGTCTTCGGACTAGCGGGAGGTCCTCCTACGAGCAGTACTTC.

This clone was detected a few times. V is TRBV2 and J is TRBJ2-5; possible D gene TRBD2, 6 bases. Trimming shortened V by 7 bases and J by 5 bases, and 17 bases separated the two germline ends. The CDR3 is 14 amino acids. Germline CDR1 reads SNHLY; CDR2 reads FYNNEI. The CDR3 here is CASTRSGGTETQYF. The CDR3 DNA reads TGTGCCAGCACGAGGAGTGGCGGGACGGAGACCCAGTACTTC. Drawing the rest from reference TRBV2 and TRBJ2-5, the complete variable domain is EPEVTQTPSHQVTQMGQEVILRCVPISNHLYFYWYRQILGQKVEFLVSFYNNEISEKSEIFDDQFSVERPDGSNFTLKIRSTKLEDSAMYFCASTRSGGTETQYFGPGTRLLVL.

V gene TRBV6-1 combines with J gene TRBJ2-5; D is unclear. Trimming removed 7 bases at V and 4 bases at J, with 10 bases between. The germline gives CDR1 MNHNS, CDR2 SASEGT. CDR3 length: 12 residues. CDR3 region: CASTQNGETQYF. Written as DNA, the CDR3 is TGTGCCAGCACCCAGAACGGAGAGACCCAGTACTTC.

J is TRBJ2-7 and V is TRBV6-5, with 7 nucleotides matching TRBD1. After removal of 2 bases from V and 5 bases from J, the junction contained 9 bases not matched to a gene. The germline gives CDR1 MNHEY, CDR2 SVGAGI. The CDR3 runs 15 residues. CDR3 loop: CASSYTGAPVDEQYF. In DNA, the CDR3 is TGTGCCAGCAGTTACACAGGGGCCCCCGTGGACGAGCAGTACTTC.

V and J are TRBV14 and TRBJ1-2; the D is unclear. V gave up 3 bases and J gave up 8 bases, with 22 bases separating them. Germline CDR1 reads SGHDN; CDR2 reads FVKESK. CDR3 length: 16 residues. The CDR3 sequence is CASSHSTLANYGGYTF. In DNA, the CDR3 is TGTGCCAGCAGCCATTCTACTTTGGCTAACTATGGCGGCTACACCTTC.

The V and J genes are TRBV5-4 and TRBJ1-1; perhaps TRBD1 as D (6 bases). Trimming took 0 bases from V and 6 from J, leaving 18 bases between them. Germline V lookup: CDR1 SGHNT, CDR2 YYREEE (reference sequence). The CDR3 has 16 residues. CDR3 DNA: TGTGCCAGCAGCTTGGCCAAAAACAGGGAAAGGCCTGAAGCTTTCTTT. Its translation is CASSLAKNRERPEAFF.

The V and J genes are TRBV7-9 and TRBJ1-1, with D uncertain. The V end lost 5 bases, the J end lost 7 bases, and 11 bases lay between the germline ends. The CDR3 is made up of 12 amino acids. Germline CDR1 reads SEHNR; CDR2 reads FQNEAQ (reference sequence). CDR3 in amino acids: CASSPTEIEAFF. CDR3 sequence (DNA): TGTGCCAGCAGCCCAACAGAAATTGAAGCTTTCTTT.

The rearrangement joins TRBV7-9 to TRBJ2-7; 8 bases match TRBD2. The CDR3 sequence is 14 residues long. V gave up 2 bases and J gave up 2 bases; unmatched junction bases: 2. Germline CDR1 SEHNR, CDR2 FQNEAQ (reference sequence). The CDR3 region is CASSLPGLAYEQYF. The DNA for the CDR3 is TGTGCCAGCAGCTTACCGGGACTAGCCTACGAGCAGTACTTC.

The chain couples TRBV19 to TRBJ2-7; a weak D match, TRBD1 (6 bases). The CDR3 runs 14 residues. Germline V gene lookup returns CDR1 LNHDA and CDR2 SQIVND (reference sequence). V lost 10 bases and J lost 1, with 17 bases in between. The CDR3 protein is CATRDKYSSYEQYF. For the CDR3, the DNA is TGTGCCACCCGGGACAAGTATTCTTCCTACGAGCAGTACTTC.